The 26 T cell receptor beta chains listed next were all sequenced from one sample in a study of CD4 T cells in relation to SARS-CoV-2 and coronaviruses. The antigens these receptors bind are not known. Profiling relied on immunoSEQ multiplex PCR, and the TCRdb table lists in-frame clones only, not all of them. Of approximately 20,000 clones listed, 70% to 90% are singletons. The unexposed donors gave CD4+ T cells in about 2011-2019, prior to COVID-19. After approximately 10 days of culture, CD4+ T cells were isolated. Sequenced sample: CD4+ T cells from PBMCs, cultured in vitro. The receptors stem from a human donor in good health.

This clone was picked up a small number of times. The gene calls are TRBV7-2 and TRBJ1-5; D ambiguous. The CDR3 spans 12 residues. Germline CDR1 is SGHTA and CDR2 is FQGNSA. V lost 3 bases, J lost 3 bases, and 3 bases lay in between. CDR3 DNA: TGTGCCAGCAGCTTGTCCAATCAGCCCCAGCATTTT. It translates to CASSLSNQPQHF.

The chain is built from TRBV18 and TRBJ1-5; 9 bases agree with TRBD1. The length of the CDR3 is 17 residues. The junction had 9 bases not matched to a gene; V was cut back by 1 base and J by 5 bases. The germline gives CDR1 KGHSH, CDR2 LQKENI. CDR3 DNA sequence: TGTGCCAGCTCACCACGGGTCCGGGACAGGGTCGATCAGCCCCAGCATTTT. This translates into CASSPRVRDRVDQPQHF. The full variable domain, its missing parts supplied by reference TRBV18 and TRBJ1-5, is NAGVMQNPRHLVRRRGQEARLRCSPMKGHSHVYWYRQLPEEGLKFMVYLQKENIIDESGMPKERFSAEFPKEGPSILRIQQVVRGDSAAYFCASSPRVRDRVDQPQHFGDGTRLSIL.

V and J are TRBV4-1 and TRBJ2-5, with D possibly being TRBD2 (5 bases). The V gene lost 1 base and the J gene lost 4 bases, with 13 bases spanning the gap. This CDR3 has 15 residues. Germline CDR1 and CDR2: MGHRA and YSYEKL. In DNA, the CDR3 is TGCGCCAGCAGCCAAGCGAGAGGAGGTCGAGAGACCCAGTACTTC. Its translation: CASSQARGGRETQYF.

J is TRBJ2-3 and V is TRBV7-6; 14 nucleotides align to TRBD2. CDR1 and CDR2 from the germline V gene are SGHVS and FNYEAQ. J lost 8 bases, V lost 5 bases, and 12 bases had no gene match. The CDR3 sequence is 17 residues long. CDR3 nucleotides: TGTGCCAGCAGCCCCGGGACTAGCGGGAGAAATGGCGGTACGCAGTATTTT. Its translation is CASSPGTSGRNGGTQYF.

V usage is TRBV5-4 and J usage is TRBJ1-1, with TRBD1 as a possible D gene (5 bases). Trimming left V 1 base short and J 8 bases short, with 12 bases between. Germline CDR1 is SGHNT and CDR2 is YYREEE (reference sequence). The CDR3 sequence is 13 residues long. The CDR3 loop is CASSLMGLAEAFF. CDR3 DNA sequence: TGTGCCAGCAGCTTGATGGGACTTGCAGAAGCTTTCTTT. The variable domain in full, completed from reference TRBV5-4 and TRBJ1-1, reads ETGVTQSPTHLIKTRGQQVTLRCSSQSGHNTVSWYQQALGQGPQFIFQYYREEENGRGNFPPRFSGLQFPNYSSELNVNALELDDSALYLCASSLMGLAEAFFGQGTRLTVV.

With regard to this clone: A junction boundary mismatches the germline segment, possibly from a read error. V usage is TRBV6-2 or TRBV6-3 and J usage is TRBJ2-2; TRBD1 matches at 7 bases. From germline, CDR1 is MNHEY and CDR2 SVGEGT. There are 16 residues in the CDR3. The CDR3 reads CASSYLTGQPTRELFF. The CDR3, as DNA: TGTGCCAGCAGTTATTTGACGGGACAGCCCACCCGGGAGCTGTTTTTT.

The chain recombines TRBV6-5 with TRBJ1-1; D not resolved. This CDR3 has 13 amino acids. Trimming removed 6 bases from V and 1 base from J, with 9 bases in between. In germline, CDR1 is MNHEY, CDR2 SVGAGI. The CDR3 region has the DNA TGTGCCAGCAGCCCGCAAGGGAACACTGAAGCTTTCTTT. Translating gives CASSPQGNTEAFF.

The chain is built from TRBV7-9 and TRBJ2-7, with 7 bases aligning to TRBD2. The CDR3 extends over 14 amino acids. In germline, CDR1 is SEHNR, CDR2 FQNEAQ (reference sequence). The V segment lost 6 bases and the J segment 0 bases; nucleotides outside the gene matches: 5. The CDR3 loop is CASRSSGNSYEQYF. The CDR3 region has the DNA TGTGCCAGCAGATCCAGCGGGAACTCCTACGAGCAGTACTTC.

The rearrangement uses TRBV2 and TRBJ1-2; D gene uncertain. Germline assignment: CDR1 SNHLY and CDR2 FYNNEI. The CDR3 consists of 12 residues. V gave up 5 bases and J gave up 2 bases, with 6 bases separating them. The CDR3 loop is CASSPSNYGYTF. For the CDR3, the DNA is TGTGCCAGCAGTCCAAGCAACTATGGCTACACCTTC.

This clone was found a few times. This rearrangement joins TRBV5-1 to TRBJ1-1, with 9 bases fitting TRBD1. The length of the CDR3 is 15 residues. J gave up 0 bases and V 0 bases, and 0 bases lay outside the gene matches. The germline V gene has CDR1 SGHRS and CDR2 YFSETQ. The CDR3 is CASSLGDRVNTEAFF. The CDR3 region has the DNA TGCGCCAGCAGCTTGGGGGACAGGGTGAACACTGAAGCTTTCTTT.

The chain links TRBV7-3 to TRBJ2-3; no reliable D call. The V gene lost 5 bases and the J gene lost 2 bases, with 14 bases spanning the gap. This CDR3 has 15 amino acids. CDR1 and CDR2 from the germline V gene are SGHTA and FQGTGA. The CDR3 protein is CASSLYSGHTDTQYF. For the CDR3, the DNA is TGTGCCAGCAGCCTTTATAGTGGGCACACAGATACGCAGTATTTT.

This clone was seen just once. No conserved phenylalanine or tryptophan is present at the end of the CDR3, so a read error is the likely explanation. It is unclear where the CDR3 begins or ends on the DNA, so no DNA is shown, and the CDR3 is as TCRdb lists it. The chain carries TRBV21-1 and TRBJ2-3; TRBD2 was called by the table and not checked on the DNA. TRBV21-1 is given as a pseudogene. The CDR3 is made up of 15 amino acids, end residues included. CDR3 sequence reads: CASSKPLWASGRVGP.

This sequence joins TRBV9 and TRBJ1-2; TRBD1 is a possible D gene (5 bases). Germline V gene lookup returns CDR1 SGDLS and CDR2 YYNGEE. With 0 bases removed from V and 2 bases from J, the gap between germline ends came to 5 bases. The CDR3 spans 13 residues. The CDR3 protein is CASSVAGNYGYTF. Written as DNA, the CDR3 is TGTGCCAGCAGCGTAGCAGGGAACTATGGCTACACCTTC. Full variable domain (remainder filled in from reference TRBV9 and TRBJ1-2): DSGVTQTPKHLITATGQRVTLRCSPRSGDLSVYWYQQSLDQGLQFLIQYYNGEERAKGNILERFSAQQFPDLHSELNLSSLELGDSALYFCASSVAGNYGYTFGSGTRLTVV.

The gene calls are TRBV14 and TRBJ1-2; D is unclear. Germline-derived CDR1 and CDR2 are SGHDN and FVKESK. CDR3 length: 13 amino acids. Deletions cut 5 bases from V and 7 bases from J, with 14 bases between. The CDR3 nucleotides are TGTGCCAGCAGCGAAGGATTGTTGGTTGGCTACACCTTC. It translates to CASSEGLLVGYTF. Full variable domain (outside the CDR3, taken from reference TRBV14 and TRBJ1-2): EAGVTQFPSHSVIEKGQTVTLRCDPISGHDNLYWYRRVMGKEIKFLLHFVKESKQDESGMPNNRFLAERTGGTYSTLKVQPAELEDSGVYFCASSEGLLVGYTFGSGTRLTVV.

The V gene is TRBV19, the J gene TRBJ1-1, with no clear D. V shed 4 bases and J shed 0 bases, with 18 bases lying between them. There are 17 residues in the CDR3. Germline loops: CDR1 LNHDA, CDR2 SQIVND (reference sequence). The CDR3 here is CASSNFAGPGMNTEAFF. The DNA of the CDR3 is TGTGCCAGTAGTAACTTCGCGGGCCCGGGGATGAACACTGAAGCTTTCTTT.

V and J are TRBV5-1 and TRBJ2-5; 7 positions agree with TRBD2. The germline V gene encodes CDR1 SGHRS and CDR2 YFSETQ. This CDR3 is 15 amino acids long. V was clipped by 1 base and J by 2 bases; unmatched bases: 5. The CDR3 DNA follows: TGCGCCAGCAGCTTGCTAACTAGCGAGCAAGAGACCCAGTACTTC. Protein: CASSLLTSEQETQYF.

This chain uses TRBV7-9 with TRBJ1-3; D possibly corresponds to TRBD1 (5 bases). CDR3 length: 15 amino acids. Germline-derived CDR1 and CDR2 are SEHNR and FQNEAQ (reference sequence). V lost 5 bases, J lost 4 bases, and 15 bases lay in between. The chain's CDR3 is CASSPRGGNGNTIYF. As DNA, the CDR3 is TGTGCCAGCAGCCCCCGGGGGGGGAACGGAAACACCATATATTTT.

This chain links TRBV27 with TRBJ1-2, with D maybe TRBD1 (6 bases). V lost 3 bases and J 8 bases, leaving 13 bases between the germline ends. The CDR3 runs to 13 residues. Germline V CDR1 and CDR2: MNHEY, SMNVEV (reference sequence). DNA for the CDR3: TGTGCCAGCAGTTTGGTACAGGGCGAGGGCTACACCTTC. Amino acids: CASSLVQGEGYTF.

In this sample, this clone turned up a few times. The chain has TRBV7-3 and TRBJ2-2, with a weak D call TRBD1 (5 bases). The germline gives CDR1 SGHTA, CDR2 FQGTGA. V lost 6 bases and J lost 6, with 14 bases in between. The length of the CDR3 is 14 residues. The DNA of the CDR3 is TGTGCCAGCAGTCAGTCAGGGTGGGCCGGGGAGCTGTTTTTT. This codes for CASSQSGWAGELFF. Filled out from reference TRBV7-3 and TRBJ2-2, the complete variable domain reads GAGVSQTPSNKVTEKGKYVELRCDPISGHTALYWYRQSLGQGPEFLIYFQGTGAADDSGLPNDRFFAVRPEGSVSTLKIQRTERGDSAVYLCASSQSGWAGELFFGEGSRLTVL.

The rearrangement joins TRBV6-1 to TRBJ1-3; tentatively, D is TRBD1 (5 bases). Germline V gene data show CDR1 as MNHNS and CDR2 as SASEGT. The CDR3 is 15 residues long. V lost 2 bases and J lost 2, with 10 bases in between. CDR3 protein: CASSELRGAGNTIYF. In nucleotides, the CDR3 is TGTGCCAGCAGTGAATTACGGGGGGCTGGAAACACCATATATTTT.

The chain links TRBV5-1 to TRBJ1-3, with 10 bases matching TRBD1. Looked up from germline, CDR1 is SGHRS and CDR2 is YFSETQ. After removal of 0 bases from V and 7 bases from J, the junction contained 13 bases not matched to a gene. The CDR3 length is 18 residues. This chain's CDR3 is CASSLGSYDRGPGNTIYF. The CDR3 DNA reads TGCGCCAGCAGCTTGGGTTCGTACGACAGGGGGCCGGGGAACACCATATATTTT.

The J gene is TRBJ2-7, the V gene TRBV10-3; possibly TRBD2 for D (5 bases). V was shortened by 6 bases and J by 0 bases, with 18 bases between the two germline ends. Germline V gene sequence: CDR1 ENHRY, CDR2 SYGVKD. This CDR3 spans 16 amino acids. The CDR3 protein is CAIRGGAQPGSYEQYF. The CDR3 nucleotides read TGTGCCATCAGAGGAGGAGCCCAACCCGGCTCCTACGAGCAGTACTTC.

The rearrangement links TRBV5-4 to TRBJ1-2; D is perhaps TRBD1 (6 bases). The CDR3 is made up of 14 amino acids. Trimming took off 4 bases at V and 4 bases at J, with 14 bases between the two ends. Germline V gene lookup returns CDR1 SGHNT and CDR2 YYREEE (reference sequence). The CDR3 coding sequence is TGTGCCAGCAGCCCGCCAACAGGGACCTATGGCTACACCTTC. This encodes CASSPPTGTYGYTF.

The CDR3 protein is CASSIDVDGISGNTIYF. In DNA form, the CDR3 reads TGTGCCAGTAGTATAGATGTCGACGGAATCTCTGGAAACACCATATATTTT. The rearrangement links TRBV19 to TRBJ1-3, with D unresolved. CDR1 and CDR2 (germline): LNHDA, SQIVND (reference sequence). The CDR3 runs to 17 residues. V was cut by 0 bases and J by 0 bases, with 12 bases left in between.

This chain uses TRBV6-5 with TRBJ2-1, with 8 bases identical to TRBD2. Germline CDR1 and CDR2: MNHEY and SVGAGI. This CDR3 is built from 15 residues. V was clipped by 7 bases and J by 0 bases; unmatched bases: 5. The CDR3 is CASTKRGGSYNEQFF. The CDR3 nucleotides are TGTGCCAGCACTAAACGGGGGGGCTCCTACAATGAGCAGTTCTTC.

The chain recombines TRBV18 with TRBJ2-3, with a possible D match to TRBD2 (7 bases). This CDR3 region has 16 residues. In germline, CDR1 is KGHSH, CDR2 LQKENI. Trimming cost V 3 bases and J 4 bases, with 17 bases left between them. In nucleotides, the CDR3 is TGTGCCAGCTCACCTTCGGGGGGCGGAGGTGCAGATACGCAGTATTTT. Translated, it gives CASSPSGGGGADTQYF.